These 10 T cell receptor beta chains originate from one sample sequenced in a study of blood T cell repertoires in COVID-19. Produced via immunoSEQ multiplex PCR; TCRdb's table is partial and in-frame only. The sample has 100,000 to 130,000 clones, over 60% seen once. The specimen sequenced was peripheral blood. The receptors were sampled from a man aged 70-80 years with acute or convalescent COVID-19.

The chain combines TRBV7-9 with TRBJ1-1; TRBD1 matches at 7 bases. Germline V gives CDR1 SEHNR, CDR2 FQNEAQ (reference sequence). Unmatched junction bases numbered 10, after V lost 5 bases and J lost 7 bases. The CDR3 is 14 amino acids. CDR3 amino acids: CASSHFRGGDEAFF. In nucleotides, the CDR3 is TGTGCCAGCAGCCACTTTCGAGGGGGCGATGAAGCTTTCTTT.

This sequence joins TRBV7-9 and TRBJ2-5, with a possible D match to TRBD1 (5 bases). The CDR3 runs to 12 residues. CDR1 and CDR2 (germline): SEHNR, FQNEAQ (reference sequence). V lost 5 bases and J lost 5, with 9 bases in between. The DNA for the CDR3 is TGTGCCAGCAGCCCGCCAGGGGAGACCCAGTACTTC. Encoded protein: CASSPPGETQYF.

This clone has just one count. The gene calls are TRBV7-8 and TRBJ2-4; TRBD1 is a possible D gene (6 bases). V was clipped by 5 bases and J by 5 bases, with 13 bases between them. This CDR3 spans 14 amino acids. The germline V gene encodes CDR1 SGHVS and CDR2 FQNEAQ. CDR3 in DNA: TGTGCCAGCAGCCGAGGACAGACAGAAAACATTCAGTACTTC. This codes for CASSRGQTENIQYF.

The CDR3 here is CASSLVTGGTEAFF. The DNA for the CDR3 is TGTGCCAGCAGCTTAGTGACCGGGGGCACTGAAGCTTTCTTT. This sequence joins TRBV7-2 and TRBJ1-1, with a tentative D call TRBD1 (5 bases). Trimming pared 1 base from V and 4 bases from J, leaving 10 bases between. Germline CDR1 is SGHTA and CDR2 is FQGNSA. The CDR3 is made up of 14 amino acids.

CDR3 bases: TGTGCCAGCGAGCGGTTGACTGAAGCTTTCTTT. Translation: CASERLTEAFF. The V gene is TRBV9, the J gene TRBJ1-1; D not resolved. From germline, CDR1 is SGDLS and CDR2 YYNGEE. V dropped 7 bases and J dropped 5 bases, with 9 bases sitting between them. This CDR3 region has 11 residues. The full variable domain, in which reference TRBV9 and TRBJ1-1 provide the parts outside the CDR3, is DSGVTQTPKHLITATGQRVTLRCSPRSGDLSVYWYQQSLDQGLQFLIQYYNGEERAKGNILERFSAQQFPDLHSELNLSSLELGDSALYFCASERLTEAFFGQGTRLTVV.

The chain recombines TRBV5-4 with TRBJ1-2; 11 bases match TRBD1. The CDR3 is 14 residues long. The junction had 7 bases not matched to a gene; V was cut back by 5 bases and J by 7 bases. CDR1 is SGHNT and CDR2 is YYREEE in the germline V gene (reference sequence). The CDR3 DNA reads as TGTGCCAGCAGGCCCGGGACAGGGGGTTTTGGCTACACCTTC. Its translation is CASRPGTGGFGYTF.

This clone has a handful of counts. The chain is built from TRBV6-5 and TRBJ2-1; maybe TRBD2 (5 bases). Germline V gene data show CDR1 as MNHEY and CDR2 as SVGAGI. V lost 6 bases and J lost 9, with 9 bases in between. The CDR3 covers 11 residues. The CDR3 nucleotides are TGTGCCAGCAGGAGTCGGGGTGAGCAGTTCTTC. Its translation is CASRSRGEQFF.

The gene calls are TRBV12-5 and TRBJ1-1, with 7 bases identical to TRBD1. From germline, CDR1 is LGHNT and CDR2 FRNRAP. The CDR3 is 13 amino acids. The V segment lost 9 bases and the J segment 1 base; nucleotides outside the gene matches: 5. CDR3: CASRQGRNTEAFF. The CDR3 nucleotides read TGTGCTAGCCGACAGGGTCGGAACACTGAAGCTTTCTTT.

The chain links TRBV5-8 to TRBJ2-2; 7 positions agree with TRBD2. After removal of 4 bases from V and 1 base from J, the junction contained 10 bases not matched to a gene. CDR1 and CDR2 from the germline V gene are SGHTS and YDEGEE. The CDR3 consists of 17 residues. Here the CDR3 DNA reads TGTGCCAGCAGCCGGGCTAGGACTAGTGGGAACACCGGGGAGCTGTTTTTT. It codes for CASSRARTSGNTGELFF. Using reference TRBV5-8 and TRBJ2-2 for the parts outside the CDR3, the full variable domain is EAGVTQSPTHLIKTRGQQATLRCSPISGHTSVYWYQQALGLGLQFLLWYDEGEERNRGNFPPRFSGRQFPNYSSELNVNALELEDSALYLCASSRARTSGNTGELFFGEGSRLTVL.

The J gene is TRBJ2-1, the V gene TRBV7-8; 7 nucleotides match TRBD2. Trimming removed 5 bases from V and 0 bases from J; junction bases left unmatched: 7. There are 16 residues in the CDR3. Germline CDR1 and CDR2: SGHVS and FQNEAQ. In DNA, the CDR3 is TGTGCCAGCAGCCCCATGGGGGGGAGCTCCTACAATGAGCAGTTCTTC. This sequence encodes CASSPMGGSSYNEQFF.